The entry below describes one T cell receptor (beta chain). Which antigen it targets is not known. No quality values exist for individual bases; no much larger clone is one base distant. This sample stems from a study of T-cell memory formation after mild COVID-19 (dated by TCRdb to the early 2020s). Regarding the research as a whole: Most TCR sequence clusters were specific to one of the two donors. T-cell clones expanding and contracting after mild COVID-19 in a couple of donors were tracked by longitudinal TCRalpha and TCRbeta repertoire sequencing. The cohort comprised two young, previously healthy adult volunteers, one female and one male. On the study overall, not on this receptor specifically: Only a couple of mild cases were covered in the study, and larger cohorts including severe cases with pre-infection samples were considered necessary. Some responding clones were detected in pre-infection memory, suggesting pre-existing cross-reactive memory T cells joined the SARS-CoV-2 response. SARS-CoV-2 specificity of the second-wave clones peaking on day 37 was not confirmed. Clones contracting from day 15 to 85 had balanced CD4/CD8 phenotypes, while a second wave expanding from day 15 to 37 was biased towards CD4+. Contracting CD4+ clones appeared mostly in the CM and EM memory subsets, whereas CD8+ clones were enriched in EMRA.

Sequencing instrument: Illumina NovaSeq 6000. TCRalpha and TCRbeta cDNA libraries were constructed by 5'RACE with constant-segment primers, with sample barcodes and unique molecular identifiers being introduced. RNA was extracted from every sample with Trizol reagent. Amplification of the libraries took two PCR steps, and the second step added a second sample barcode plus Illumina TruSeq adapters. Libraries were sequenced on an Illumina NovaSeq with 2 x 150 bp paired-end reads. As for the original processing: Demultiplexing of reads and collapsing into UMI-guided consensus sequences were performed with migec v1.2.7. With mixcr v2.1.11, UMI consensuses were aligned to TRA and TRB V and J templates and assembled into clonotypes. A clonotype was counted as expanded or contracted only when both edgeR and NoisET called the clonotype significant, with the noise models trained on biological replicates. For edgeR calls, a false discovery rate-adjusted p below 0.01 and a log2 fold-change threshold of 1 were applied. As an exploratory analysis of dynamics, max-normalized trajectories of the 1000 most abundant clonotypes were examined by PCA with hierarchical clustering. Separately sequenced CD4+ and CD8+ repertoires were used to assign a CD4 or CD8 phenotype to each responding clone. Clones were called with MiXCR by TCRdb after fastp trimmed the public reads at Q25, and only in-frame beta chains were retained. Here each entry gathers all rows of one CDR3 protein and keeps the most common genes and DNA. The V and J calls follow TCRdb's processing rather than the paper's. This sample gives roughly 250,000 distinct CDR3 sequences in total; approximately 15% of them show up just once. The ten biggest clones cover 22% of the sample.

Ficoll-Paque density gradient centrifugation was the method used to isolate PBMCs. The germline V gene sets CDR1 to MDHEN and CDR2 to SYDVKM. Including the terminal cysteine and phenylalanine, the CDR3 comprises 14 residues. Solely the CDR3 DNA is kept, with 42 bases framed from the first base. Trimming removed 6 bases from V and 3 bases from J, leaving 13 bases between the germline ends. The V gene is TRBV28 and the J gene is TRBJ2-3, and the D gene may be TRBD1, 6 bases matching. The source of this sequence is a man aged 18 to 30 who had mild COVID-19 (a few samples of this study predate the infection). The sample titles of this study are shuffled in the database, so cell type and time point are left out; the donor was told from shared clones. Material: PBMCs or a T cell subset sorted from them (not recorded which). The DNA is TGTGCCAGCAGCAGCGACAGGCCGACAGATACGCAGTATTTT. It encodes CASSSDRPTDTQYF.